One TCR beta chain is described in this entry. The data stem from a study of blood T cell repertoires in COVID-19. Germline CDR1 reads SGHDT; CDR2 reads YYEEEE. The CDR3 is 14 residues long. V shed 2 bases and J 7 bases; nucleotides not matched to a gene: 6. Sequencing was performed with immunoSEQ multiplex PCR; in TCRdb, only in-frame clones are kept and a portion is missing. Among around 480,000 clones listed, about 85% were seen once. The rearrangement uses TRBV5-6 and TRBJ1-2; TRBD1 matches at 9 bases. The TCR sequence derives from a woman aged 18 to 35 who had recovered from COVID-19. Input material: PBMCs or T cells enriched from blood (not recorded which). The CDR3 bases are TGTGCCAGCAGCTTTGACAGGGGGACGGGTGGCTACACCTTC. As protein: CASSFDRGTGGYTF.